The clone carrying this T cell receptor (beta chain) was counted a few times. What it binds is not known. This record comes from a study of early T cells in non-severe SARS-CoV-2 infection. General study findings and limits: The study's VDJdb matching favored anti-spike CD8 responses and missed private and CD4 specificities.

CDR1 and CDR2 (germline): MGHRA, YSYEKL. V was pared by 3 bases and J by 10 bases, with 0 bases of the junction left unmatched. The CDR3 runs to 13 residues. The TCR library protocol was used to attach unique molecular identifiers. These identifiers were attached to individual cDNA molecules. From the 5' RACE reads, TCRdb called clonotypes with MiXCR, one entry per CDR3 protein. This sample yields some 81,000 distinct CDR3 sequences, of which roughly 9.6% are seen a single time; more than 4.5% belongs to the top ten. The V gene is TRBV4-1, the J gene TRBJ2-1, with 13 bases that match TRBD2. The specimen sequenced was whole blood. The receptor was isolated from an adult who was a healthcare worker with PCR-confirmed SARS-CoV-2 infection or an uninfected control (not recorded which). The CDR3 sequence: CASSQGLAGEQFF. CDR3 coding DNA: TGCGCCAGCAGCCAGGGACTAGCGGGAGAGCAGTTCTTC.